These 9 T cell receptor beta chains were all obtained from the same sample, sequenced in a study of post-analysis software for immune sequencing data (dated by TCRdb to between 2014 and 2017). The library was produced with PCR. Sequencing instrument: Illumina HiSeq 2500. Unique molecular identifiers were incorporated into TCR beta cDNA libraries to reduce PCR and sequencing biases. TCRdb applied fastp at Q25 and MiXCR to the public reads, then kept only in-frame beta chains. When rows share a CDR3 protein, they turn into one entry using the most common DNA and genes. This sample is represented by about 760,000 distinct CDR3 sequences; 25% to 30% of them were singletons. Together, the top ten hold 0.56% of the sample. The paper as a whole reports these results and caveats: A handful of TRBV segments, including TRBV5-6, TRBV5-1 and TRBV20-1, were significantly more frequent in patients than controls.

These TCRs' antigens remain unknown. The sequenced sample was blood. The receptors were sampled from a girl aged 10-17 years with multiple sclerosis.

Remarks on this clonotype: Germline is not matched at one junction end, which may reflect a read error. V is TRBV20-1 and J is TRBJ2-5, with TRBD2 matching 13 bases. Per the germline V gene, CDR1 is DFQATT and CDR2 is SNEGSKA (reference sequence). The CDR3 spans 15 residues. In nucleotides, the CDR3 is TGCAGTGCTACACCGGGACTAGCGGGGCAAGAGTCCCAGTACTTC. Its protein is CSATPGLAGQESQYF.

This rearrangement joins TRBV2 to TRBJ2-5, with D possibly matching TRBD2 (6 bases). Per the germline V gene, CDR1 is SNHLY and CDR2 is FYNNEI. This CDR3 has 14 amino acids. V was clipped by 7 bases and J by 5 bases, with 17 bases between them. The CDR3 sequence is CASKYYGGLETQYF. The DNA for the CDR3 is TGTGCCAGCAAGTATTACGGAGGGTTGGAGACCCAGTACTTC.

Only a few counts were recorded for this clonotype. This sequence joins TRBV20-1 and TRBJ2-7; TRBD1 agrees at 7 bases. V was pared by 6 bases and J by 3 bases, with 14 bases of the junction left unmatched. This CDR3 is 15 amino acids long. Germline-derived CDR1 and CDR2 are DFQATT and SNEGSKA (reference sequence). CDR3 residues: CSASSGQDPDYEQYF. The CDR3 coding sequence is TGCAGTGCCAGTTCCGGACAGGACCCGGACTACGAGCAGTACTTC.

The chain carries TRBV4-3 and TRBJ2-5, with D perhaps given as TRBD1 or TRBD2 (6 bases each). CDR3 length equals 17 residues. V lost 0 bases to trimming and J lost 11 bases, with 25 bases between them. Germline V lookup: CDR1 LGHNA, CDR2 YSLEER. CDR3 protein: CASSQDGGQAEEGEQYF. DNA for the CDR3: TGCGCCAGCAGCCAAGATGGGGGCCAGGCTGAGGAGGGGGAGCAGTACTTC.

The rearrangement joins TRBV4-1 to TRBJ1-4; D gene unclear. V gave up 1 base and J gave up 8 bases, with 14 bases separating them. Germline lookup yields CDR1 MGHRA and CDR2 YSYEKL. This CDR3 comprises 15 residues. CDR3 protein: CASSQVSGEGEKLFF. The CDR3 nucleotides read TGCGCCAGCAGCCAAGTATCCGGGGAGGGCGAAAAACTGTTTTTT.

The rearrangement joins TRBV12-3 or TRBV12-4 to TRBJ2-3; D not certain. The CDR3 contains 15 residues. Trimming shortened V by 6 bases and J by 0 bases, and 13 bases separated the two germline ends. CDR3 nucleotide sequence: TGTGCCAGCAGAGCGCGGAGCTCGAGCACAGATACGCAGTATTTT. This sequence encodes CASRARSSSTDTQYF.

CDR3 loop: CASSQPWDLSSYNEQFF. For the CDR3, the DNA is TGCGCCAGCAGCCAACCCTGGGACCTGAGCTCCTACAATGAGCAGTTCTTC. V and J are TRBV4-1 and TRBJ2-1; the D gene could be TRBD1 or TRBD2 (5 bases each). The CDR3 has 17 amino acids. In germline, CDR1 is MGHRA, CDR2 YSYEKL. The V end was cut by 2 bases, the J end by 0 bases, with 14 bases between.

The rearrangement uses TRBV7-9 and TRBJ1-4; no definite D call. The ends were cut back, 5 bases at V and 8 bases at J, with 18 bases in the middle. Germline CDR1 SEHNR, CDR2 FQNEAQ (reference sequence). There are 15 residues in the CDR3. DNA for the CDR3: TGTGCCAGCAGCCTAGGACGGACCGAAATCGAAAAACTGTTTTTT. It specifies CASSLGRTEIEKLFF.

The chain recombines TRBV7-9 with TRBJ2-7; D ambiguous. V lost 5 bases and J lost 6, with 11 bases in between. The CDR3 is 12 amino acids. CDR1 SEHNR and CDR2 FQNEAQ come from the germline V gene (reference sequence). Here the CDR3 DNA reads TGTGCCAGCAGCCTAGGAATTGGCGAGCAGTACTTC. Its translation: CASSLGIGEQYF.